The 27 T cell receptor beta chains presented below share a single source sample, sequenced in a study of somatic mutations in cytotoxic T cells in rheumatoid arthritis. Sequencing was performed with immunoSEQ multiplex PCR; in TCRdb, only in-frame clones are kept and a portion is missing. The table shows roughly 18,000 clones, with about 80% occurring only once. Sample: CD8+ T cells sorted from blood. The receptors come from an adult with rheumatoid arthritis.

The chain joins TRBV28 to TRBJ1-2, with 8 bases identical to TRBD1. Germline loops: CDR1 MDHEN, CDR2 SYDVKM. Unmatched junction bases numbered 3, after V lost 3 bases and J lost 3 bases. The CDR3 has 14 residues. The DNA for the CDR3 is TGTGCCAGCAGTTTGACAGGGGAGGACTATGGCTACACCTTC. It specifies CASSLTGEDYGYTF.

This chain uses TRBV6-5 with TRBJ1-3; 9 bases align to TRBD1. The V gene end was trimmed by 6 bases and the J gene end by 2 bases; junction bases not matched to a gene: 5. This CDR3 comprises 15 residues. The germline CDR1 and CDR2 sequences are MNHEY and SVGAGI. This CDR3 is CASSPGTGTGNTIYF. The CDR3 DNA is TGTGCCAGCAGCCCAGGGACAGGGACTGGAAACACCATATATTTT.

The V gene is TRBV7-8, the J gene TRBJ1-1; weak D call: TRBD1 (5 bases). This CDR3 is built from 15 residues. V was trimmed by 5 bases and J by 1 base, leaving 14 bases between them. Germline V gives CDR1 SGHVS, CDR2 FQNEAQ. The CDR3 DNA is TGTGCCAGCAGCCCCGGGACCGGCGAGAACACTGAAGCTTTCTTT. It is translated as CASSPGTGENTEAFF. The whole variable domain, filled in from reference TRBV7-8 and TRBJ1-1, reads GAGVSQSPRYKVAKRGQDVALRCDPISGHVSLFWYQQALGQGPEFLTYFQNEAQLDKSGLPSDRFFAERPEGSVSTLKIQRTQQEDSAVYLCASSPGTGENTEAFFGQGTRLTVV.

This clone was found a few times. The genes are TRBV5-1 and TRBJ2-7, with 8 bases fitting TRBD1. The CDR3 totals 13 residues. J was trimmed by 5 bases and V by 4 bases; bases with no gene match: 5. Germline loops: CDR1 SGHRS, CDR2 YFSETQ. In nucleotides, the CDR3 is TGCGCCAGCAGCAAGGCGACAGGGGACGAGCAGTACTTC. Amino acids: CASSKATGDEQYF.

The chain links TRBV11-3 to TRBJ2-5; 12 bases line up with TRBD2. The CDR3 covers 15 residues. Trimming took 5 bases from V and 5 from J; bases not matched to a gene: 6. Germline V gives CDR1 SGHNT, CDR2 YENEEA. DNA of the CDR3: TGTGCCAGCAGCACCCGGACTAGCGGGGCGGAGACCCAGTACTTC. It specifies CASSTRTSGAETQYF.

This clone counts as large. The chain couples TRBV30 to TRBJ1-1; a possible D gene is TRBD1 (6 bases). Germline CDR1 GTSNPN, CDR2 SVGIG (reference sequence). This CDR3 comprises 15 residues. Trimming left V 2 bases short and J 1 base short, with 14 bases between. The CDR3 sequence: CAWSLGAKGNTEAFF. In DNA, the CDR3 is TGTGCCTGGAGTCTGGGGGCGAAGGGGAACACTGAAGCTTTCTTT. Together with reference TRBV30 and TRBJ1-1, the CDR3 gives the full variable domain: SQTIHQWPATLVQPVGSPLSLECTVEGTSNPNLYWYRQAAGRGLQLLFYSVGIGQISSEVPQNLSASRPQDRQFILSSKKLLLSDSGFYLCAWSLGAKGNTEAFFGQGTRLTVV.

V is TRBV6-1 and J is TRBJ1-1, with 10 bases fitting TRBD1. This CDR3 comprises 16 residues. Trimming removed 4 bases from V and 0 bases from J; junction bases left unmatched: 5. CDR1 is MNHNS and CDR2 is SASEGT in the germline V gene. The chain's CDR3 is CASSGRDRGMNTEAFF. In nucleotides, the CDR3 is TGTGCCAGCAGTGGACGGGACAGGGGAATGAACACTGAAGCTTTCTTT.

This clone has only a few counts. V is TRBV1 and J is TRBJ2-1; the table assigns TRBD2, which was not confirmed against the DNA. TRBV1 is classified as a pseudogene. This CDR3 contains 16 residues. The CDR3 reads CTSSQRGLSLYNEQFF. CDR3 coding DNA: TGCACCAGCAGCCAAAGGGGACTTTCCCTTTACAATGAGCAGTTCTTC.

The gene calls are TRBV19 and TRBJ1-5, with a possible D match to TRBD1 (5 bases). The CDR3 contains 15 residues. V was clipped by 7 bases and J by 11 bases, with 24 bases between them. The germline CDR1 and CDR2 sequences are LNHDA and SQIVND (reference sequence). The CDR3 protein is CASKEGTRGFVSQHF. CDR3 nucleotides: TGTGCCAGTAAGGAGGGGACTCGAGGGTTCGTGTCCCAGCATTTT.

This chain links TRBV9 with TRBJ2-1; no definite D call. CDR3 length: 15 amino acids. CDR1 is SGDLS, CDR2 YYNGEE, per germline. Trimming took off 0 bases at V and 3 bases at J, with 10 bases between the two ends. This chain's CDR3 is CASSVGTIYYNEQFF. DNA of the CDR3: TGTGCCAGCAGCGTAGGCACTATCTACTACAATGAGCAGTTCTTC.

In DNA, the CDR3 is TGTGCCAGCAGCGTAGCTCAAACAGGGAGTCCCCTCCACTTT. Translating it yields CASSVAQTGSPLHF. This chain joins TRBV9 and TRBJ1-6; D is perhaps TRBD1 (6 bases). From germline, CDR1 is SGDLS and CDR2 YYNGEE. With 0 bases removed from V and 13 bases from J, the gap between germline ends came to 14 bases. CDR3 length equals 14 residues.

The chain has TRBV4-2 and TRBJ2-3, with D uncertain. The CDR3 totals 16 residues. Germline CDR1 reads LGHNA; CDR2 reads YNFKEQ. Trimming pared 1 base from V and 2 bases from J, leaving 13 bases between. The DNA of the CDR3 is TGTGCCAGCAGCCAAGTTAATCGACCGCCCACAGATACGCAGTATTTT. Residues: CASSQVNRPPTDTQYF.

The chain uses TRBV7-9 and TRBJ2-3; D is unclear. This CDR3 region has 12 residues. V lost 5 bases to trimming and J lost 5 bases, with 8 bases between them. Germline CDR1 and CDR2: SEHNR and FQNEAQ (reference sequence). As DNA, the CDR3 is TGTGCCAGCAGCCTATGGAAAGATACGCAGTATTTT. Its translation is CASSLWKDTQYF.

V usage is TRBV15 and J usage is TRBJ2-6; D possibly corresponds to TRBD1 (5 bases). Germline V CDR1 and CDR2: LNHNV, YYDKDF (reference sequence). The ends were cut back, 5 bases at V and 1 base at J, with 9 bases in the middle. This CDR3 contains 15 residues. The CDR3: CATSRRQSGANVLTF. DNA of the CDR3: TGTGCCACCAGCCGAAGACAGTCTGGGGCCAACGTCCTGACTTTC.

The chain employs TRBV7-6 and TRBJ2-2; 7 bases map to TRBD2. The CDR3 totals 14 residues. Looked up from germline, CDR1 is SGHVS and CDR2 is FNYEAQ. V shed 1 base and J 4 bases; nucleotides not matched to a gene: 0. DNA for the CDR3: TGTGCCAGCAGCTTAGGGGGGGGCACCGGGGAGCTGTTTTTT. Encoded protein: CASSLGGGTGELFF.

The rearrangement links TRBV27 to TRBJ2-1; D call uncertain. Germline CDR1 and CDR2: MNHEY and SMNVEV (reference sequence). V was cut by 5 bases and J by 4 bases, with 9 bases left in between. The CDR3 contains 13 residues. CDR3 protein: CASSPAAYNEQFF. The CDR3 nucleotides are TGTGCCAGCAGTCCCGCGGCTTACAATGAGCAGTTCTTC.

This clone was detected a few times. This rearrangement joins TRBV4-1 to TRBJ1-1; D remains ambiguous. The CDR3 runs to 13 residues. Germline V gene data show CDR1 as MGHRA and CDR2 as YSYEKL. Trimming stripped 5 bases from V and 9 bases from J, with 16 bases between. Written as DNA, the CDR3 is TGCGCCAGCAGCTCCCAAGGGAGACTTAAAGCTTTCTTT. Protein product: CASSSQGRLKAFF.

The chain has TRBV27 and TRBJ2-7; D unresolved. Per germline, CDR1 MNHEY and CDR2 SMNVEV (reference sequence). The germline V and J ends were trimmed by 6 bases and 6 bases, with 12 bases remaining between them. The CDR3 is 12 residues long. The CDR3 DNA follows: TGTGCCAGCAGCCCACAAGGTTCCGAGCAGTACTTC. Protein product: CASSPQGSEQYF.

V gene TRBV18 combines with J gene TRBJ1-2; 9 positions agree with TRBD1. The CDR3 extends over 18 amino acids. Germline V gene data show CDR1 as KGHSH and CDR2 as LQKENI. With 0 bases clipped from V and 0 bases from J, the junction kept 8 bases outside the gene matches. This chain's CDR3 is CASSPPGGQGEANYGYTF. CDR3 sequence (DNA): TGTGCCAGCTCACCACCGGGGGGACAGGGTGAAGCTAACTATGGCTACACCTTC.

The chain employs TRBV5-1 and TRBJ1-1; D unclear. Per germline, CDR1 SGHRS and CDR2 YFSETQ. CDR3 length: 14 residues. The V end lost 6 bases, the J end lost 4 bases, and 16 bases lay between the germline ends. This CDR3 is CASTQRAGLTEAFF. The CDR3 DNA reads TGCGCCAGCACCCAGAGGGCAGGACTCACTGAAGCTTTCTTT. The full variable domain, with the rest looked up from reference TRBV5-1 and TRBJ1-1, is KAGVTQTPRYLIKTRGQQVTLSCSPISGHRSVSWYQQTPGQGLQFLFEYFSETQRNKGNFPGRFSGRQFSNSRSEMNVSTLELGDSALYLCASTQRAGLTEAFFGQGTRLTVV.

This chain connects TRBV6-5 to TRBJ2-1; TRBD2 aligns across 7 bases. The CDR3 consists of 15 residues. In germline, CDR1 is MNHEY, CDR2 SVGAGI. Trimming cost V 6 bases and J 8 bases; bases outside gene matches: 13. CDR3 loop: CASSPPPSGADEQFF. In DNA form, the CDR3 reads TGTGCCAGCAGCCCGCCCCCAAGCGGGGCGGATGAGCAGTTCTTC.

V usage is TRBV6-6 and J usage is TRBJ2-1; D gene unclear. This CDR3 has 13 residues. Deletions cut 5 bases from V and 8 bases from J, with 13 bases between. Germline V lookup: CDR1 MNHNY, CDR2 SVGAGI (reference sequence). CDR3 in amino acids: CASSTPSGDEQFF. The CDR3 nucleotides are TGTGCCAGCAGTACCCCTAGTGGGGATGAGCAGTTCTTC.

This clone has only one observation. This chain links TRBV13 with TRBJ1-5, with a tentative D call TRBD1 (5 bases). Germline V gives CDR1 PRHDT, CDR2 FYEKMQ (reference sequence). This CDR3 spans 16 amino acids. V was clipped by 0 bases and J by 1 base, with 10 bases between them. CDR3 nucleotide sequence: TGTGCCAGCAGCTTAGGGGGGGTGGGGAGCAATCAGCCCCAGCATTTT. Its protein product is CASSLGGVGSNQPQHF.

J is TRBJ1-1 and V is TRBV19, with unresolved D. From germline, CDR1 is LNHDA and CDR2 SQIVND (reference sequence). The CDR3 is 11 amino acids. V lost 8 bases to trimming and J lost 4 bases, with 8 bases between them. In nucleotides, the CDR3 is TGTGCCAGTGATTTTGGCACTGAAGCTTTCTTT. Residues: CASDFGTEAFF.

CDR3 sequence reads: CASSVGGSRSAVYEQYF. The CDR3 coding sequence is TGTGCCAGCAGCGTAGGGGGGAGCAGAAGCGCAGTTTACGAGCAGTACTTC. The chain recombines TRBV9 with TRBJ2-7; either TRBD1 or TRBD2 may supply D (5 bases each). This CDR3 is 17 amino acids long. Germline loops: CDR1 SGDLS, CDR2 YYNGEE. V shed 0 bases and J shed 4 bases, with 20 bases lying between them.

This clone turned up a few times. The chain is built from TRBV7-9 and TRBJ2-7; tentatively, D is TRBD1 (5 bases). Germline loops: CDR1 SEHNR, CDR2 FQNEAQ (reference sequence). The CDR3 extends over 14 amino acids. V was pared by 1 base and J by 3 bases, with 10 bases between. The DNA of the CDR3 is TGTGCCAGCAGCTTAGTAGGGGCCCTCTACGAGCAGTACTTC. Translated, it gives CASSLVGALYEQYF.

The V gene is TRBV19, the J gene TRBJ2-7; weak D call: TRBD2 (5 bases). The CDR3 length is 14 residues. Germline assignment: CDR1 LNHDA and CDR2 SQIVND (reference sequence). Trimming stripped 6 bases from V and 4 bases from J, with 16 bases between. In DNA, the CDR3 is TGTGCCAGTAGCATTGTGGCGGGTGGGTACGAGCAGTACTTC. This sequence encodes CASSIVAGGYEQYF.